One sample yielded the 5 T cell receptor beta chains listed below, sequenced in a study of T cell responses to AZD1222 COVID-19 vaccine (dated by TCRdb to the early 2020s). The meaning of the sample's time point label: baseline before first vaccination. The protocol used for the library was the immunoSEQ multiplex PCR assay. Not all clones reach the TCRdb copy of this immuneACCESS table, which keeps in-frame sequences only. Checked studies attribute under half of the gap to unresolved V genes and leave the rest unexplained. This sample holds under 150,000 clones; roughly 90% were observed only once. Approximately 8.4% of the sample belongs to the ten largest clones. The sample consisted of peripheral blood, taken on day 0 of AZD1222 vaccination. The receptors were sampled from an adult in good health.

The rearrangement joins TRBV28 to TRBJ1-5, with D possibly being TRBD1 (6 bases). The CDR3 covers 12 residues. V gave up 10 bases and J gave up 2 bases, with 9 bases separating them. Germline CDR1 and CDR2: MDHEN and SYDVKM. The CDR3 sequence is CAINRGNQPQHF. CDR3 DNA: TGTGCCATCAACAGGGGCAATCAGCCCCAGCATTTT.

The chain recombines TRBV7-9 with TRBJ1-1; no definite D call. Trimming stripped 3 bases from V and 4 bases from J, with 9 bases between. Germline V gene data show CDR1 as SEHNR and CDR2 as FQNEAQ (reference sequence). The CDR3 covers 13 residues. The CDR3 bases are TGTGCCAGCAGCTTTATAGAATCCACTGAAGCTTTCTTT. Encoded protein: CASSFIESTEAFF.

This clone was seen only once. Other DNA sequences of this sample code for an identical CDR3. In nucleotides, the CDR3 is TGCGCCAGCAGCCCCGGGGTGGGAGAGACCCAGTACTTC. Its translation is CASSPGVGETQYF. The V and J genes are TRBV5-1 and TRBJ2-5; TRBD2 is a possible D gene (5 bases). This CDR3 has 13 residues. V lost 4 bases to trimming and J lost 4 bases, with 11 bases between them. The V gene's germline CDR1 is SGHRS and CDR2 YFSETQ. Based on the CDR3 plus reference TRBV5-1 and TRBJ2-5, the full variable domain is KAGVTQTPRYLIKTRGQQVTLSCSPISGHRSVSWYQQTPGQGLQFLFEYFSETQRNKGNFPGRFSGRQFSNSRSEMNVSTLELGDSALYLCASSPGVGETQYFGPGTRLLVL.

CDR3: CASSHGGAVNTGELFF. The CDR3 DNA reads as TGCGCCAGCAGCCACGGTGGGGCCGTGAACACCGGGGAGCTGTTTTTT. The chain couples TRBV5-1 to TRBJ2-2; possible D gene TRBD1, 5 bases. Looked up from germline, CDR1 is SGHRS and CDR2 is YFSETQ. The CDR3 has 16 residues. V gave up 4 bases and J gave up 1 base, with 14 bases separating them.

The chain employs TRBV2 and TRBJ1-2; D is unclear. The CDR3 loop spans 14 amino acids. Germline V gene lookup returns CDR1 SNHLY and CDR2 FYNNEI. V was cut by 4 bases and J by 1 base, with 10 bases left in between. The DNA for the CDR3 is TGTGCCAGCAGTGTTTTAGAACTTAACTATGGCTACACCTTC. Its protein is CASSVLELNYGYTF.